This T cell receptor beta chain is drawn from a study of graft-versus-host responses after intestinal transplantation. Study in general: Recipients across the board were started on anti-thymocyte globulin induction, then kept on tacrolimus and steroids for roughly 3 years. Findings of the study overall: Among recipient marrow samples, GvH clones were found; some appeared first in ileum or blood.

Graft tissue processing released intraepithelial and lamina propria lymphocytes. Within the sample, this clone is medium-sized. The antigen is unknown. Profiling relied on immunoSEQ multiplex PCR, and the TCRdb table lists in-frame clones only, not all of them. The table shows 15,000 to 25,000 clones, with approximately 70% occurring only once. From germline, CDR1 is MNHEY and CDR2 SMNVEV (reference sequence). There are 14 residues in the CDR3. V shed 0 bases and J 7 bases; nucleotides not matched to a gene: 4. The J gene is TRBJ2-7, the V gene TRBV27; TRBD2 agrees at 9 bases. Sequencing used ileum tissue, obtained around 20 days after intestinal transplant. This receptor was obtained from a human patient who received an intestinal transplant, so some T cells may come from the graft donor. The CDR3 nucleotides read TGTGCCAGCAGTTTATCGGCGGGAGGGGTAGAGCAGTACTTC. Encoded protein: CASSLSAGGVEQYF.